What follows is one T cell receptor beta chain and its context. Produced via immunoSEQ multiplex PCR; TCRdb's table is partial and in-frame only. The repertoire holds about 200,000 clones, with around nine tenths as singletons. The data were obtained in a study of blood T cell repertoires in COVID-19. Overall study context: Acute-phase and convalescent COVID-19 samples originated in the United States, Italy and Spain. T cells, B-cell-depleted T cells, or PBMCs provided the cDNA or gDNA that served as material.

Those enrolled, adults aged roughly 18 to 100 years, came from around 25 US areas. In assigning cohorts, the study relied on participant-reported clinical history. Looked up from germline, CDR1 is LNHDA and CDR2 is SQIVND (reference sequence). Trimming stripped 3 bases from V and 2 bases from J, with 8 bases between. The CDR3 runs 13 residues. This chain connects TRBV19 to TRBJ2-7, with D possibly matching TRBD1 (6 bases). The source of this sequence is a woman in her twenties or thirties who had been exposed to COVID-19. Sample: PBMCs or T cells enriched from blood (not recorded which). CDR3 region: CASSIWDTYEQYF. Here the CDR3 DNA reads TGTGCCAGTAGTATTTGGGACACCTACGAGCAGTACTTC.